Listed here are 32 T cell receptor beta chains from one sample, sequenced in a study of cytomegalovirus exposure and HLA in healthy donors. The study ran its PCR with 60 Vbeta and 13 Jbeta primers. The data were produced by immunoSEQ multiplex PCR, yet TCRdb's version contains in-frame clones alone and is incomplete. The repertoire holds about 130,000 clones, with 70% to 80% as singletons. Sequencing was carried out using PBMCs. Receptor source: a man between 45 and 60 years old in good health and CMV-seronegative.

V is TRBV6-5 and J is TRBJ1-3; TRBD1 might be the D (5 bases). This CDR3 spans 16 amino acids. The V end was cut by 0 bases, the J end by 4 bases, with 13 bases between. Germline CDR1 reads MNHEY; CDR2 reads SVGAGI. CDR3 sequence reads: CASSYSSRNRGNTIYF. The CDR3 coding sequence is TGTGCCAGCAGTTACTCCTCTCGGAACAGGGGAAACACCATATATTTT.

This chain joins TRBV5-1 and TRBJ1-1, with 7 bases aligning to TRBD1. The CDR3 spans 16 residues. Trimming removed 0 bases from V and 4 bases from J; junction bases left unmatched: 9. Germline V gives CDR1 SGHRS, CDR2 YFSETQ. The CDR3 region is CASSLETGRLVTEAFF. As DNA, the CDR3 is TGCGCCAGCAGCTTGGAGACAGGGAGACTAGTCACTGAAGCTTTCTTT.

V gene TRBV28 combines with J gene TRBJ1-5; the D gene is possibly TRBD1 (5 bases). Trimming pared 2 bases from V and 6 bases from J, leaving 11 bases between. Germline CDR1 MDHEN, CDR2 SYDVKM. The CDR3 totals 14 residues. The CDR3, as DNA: TGTGCCAGCAGTTTAGGTGGAGGGACTCAGCCCCAGCATTTT. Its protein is CASSLGGGTQPQHF.

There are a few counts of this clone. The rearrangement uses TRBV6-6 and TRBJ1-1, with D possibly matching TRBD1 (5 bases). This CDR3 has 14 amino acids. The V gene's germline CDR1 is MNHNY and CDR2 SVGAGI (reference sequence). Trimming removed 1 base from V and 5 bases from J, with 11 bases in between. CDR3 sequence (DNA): TGTGCCAGCAGTTACTGGGGGGGTGGGACTGAAGCTTTCTTT. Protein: CASSYWGGGTEAFF.

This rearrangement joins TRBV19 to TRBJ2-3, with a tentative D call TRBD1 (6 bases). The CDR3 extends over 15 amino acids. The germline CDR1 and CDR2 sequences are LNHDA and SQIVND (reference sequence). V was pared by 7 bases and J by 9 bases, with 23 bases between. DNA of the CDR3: TGTGCCAGTATGGGGCCCGGACAGAGGGGGAGAACGCAGTATTTT. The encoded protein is CASMGPGQRGRTQYF. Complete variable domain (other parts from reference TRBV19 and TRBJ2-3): DGGITQSPKYLFRKEGQNVTLSCEQNLNHDAMYWYRQDPGQGLRLIYYSQIVNDFQKGDIAEGYSVSREKKESFPLTVTSAQKNPTAFYLCASMGPGQRGRTQYFGPGTRLTVL.

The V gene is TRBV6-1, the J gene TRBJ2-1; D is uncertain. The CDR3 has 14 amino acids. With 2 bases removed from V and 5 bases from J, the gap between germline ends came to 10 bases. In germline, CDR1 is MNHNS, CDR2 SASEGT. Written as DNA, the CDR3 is TGTGCCAGCAGTGAAAACGCAGGAAACAATGAGCAGTTCTTC. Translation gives CASSENAGNNEQFF.

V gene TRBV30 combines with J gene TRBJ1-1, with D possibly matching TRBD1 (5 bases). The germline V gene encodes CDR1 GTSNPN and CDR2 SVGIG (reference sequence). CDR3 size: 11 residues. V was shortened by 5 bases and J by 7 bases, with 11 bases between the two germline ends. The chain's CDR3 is CAWDFRGEAFF. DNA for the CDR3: TGTGCCTGGGATTTTAGGGGTGAAGCTTTCTTT.

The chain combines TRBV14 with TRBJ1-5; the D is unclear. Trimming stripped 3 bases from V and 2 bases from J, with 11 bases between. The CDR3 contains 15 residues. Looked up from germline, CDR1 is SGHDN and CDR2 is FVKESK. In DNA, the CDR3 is TGTGCCAGCAGCCACACCTCTAGTCGCAATCAGCCCCAGCATTTT. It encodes CASSHTSSRNQPQHF.

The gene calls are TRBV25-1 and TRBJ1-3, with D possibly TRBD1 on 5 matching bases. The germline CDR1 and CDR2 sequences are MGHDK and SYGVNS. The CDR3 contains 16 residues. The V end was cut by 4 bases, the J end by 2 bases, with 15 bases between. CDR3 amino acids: CASSASQGGPGNTIYF. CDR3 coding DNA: TGTGCCAGCAGTGCCTCGCAGGGCGGCCCTGGAAACACCATATATTTT.

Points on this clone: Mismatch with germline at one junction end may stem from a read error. The DNA for the CDR3 is TGTTCCAGCAGCTTATTCCCGGGCCGGGACACCCTAAACACCATATATTTT. This codes for CSSSLFPGRDTLNTIYF. The chain carries TRBV7-9 and TRBJ1-3; tentative D call: TRBD1 (6 bases). The CDR3 extends over 17 amino acids. Germline assignment: CDR1 SEHNR and CDR2 FQNEAQ (reference sequence).

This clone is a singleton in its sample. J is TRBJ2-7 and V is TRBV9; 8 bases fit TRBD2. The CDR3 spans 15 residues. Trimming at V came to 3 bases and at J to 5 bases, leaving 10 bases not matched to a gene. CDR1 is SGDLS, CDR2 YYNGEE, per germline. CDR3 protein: CASSADSGGVDEQYF. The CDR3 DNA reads TGTGCCAGCAGCGCCGACAGCGGGGGCGTGGACGAGCAGTACTTC.

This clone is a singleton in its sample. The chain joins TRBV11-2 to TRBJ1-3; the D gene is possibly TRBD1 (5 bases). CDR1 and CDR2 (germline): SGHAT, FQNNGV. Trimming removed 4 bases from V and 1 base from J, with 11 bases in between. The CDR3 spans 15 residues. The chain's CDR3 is CASSYTGRSGNTIYF. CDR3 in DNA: TGTGCCAGCAGCTATACAGGTCGATCTGGAAACACCATATATTTT.

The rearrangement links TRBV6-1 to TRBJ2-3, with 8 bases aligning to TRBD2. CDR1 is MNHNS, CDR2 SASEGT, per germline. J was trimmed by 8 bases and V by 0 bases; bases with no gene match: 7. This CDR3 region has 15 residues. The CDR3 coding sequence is TGTGCCAGCAGTGAAGCCCGGGGGGGGTTCTCTACGCAGTATTTT. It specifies CASSEARGGFSTQYF.

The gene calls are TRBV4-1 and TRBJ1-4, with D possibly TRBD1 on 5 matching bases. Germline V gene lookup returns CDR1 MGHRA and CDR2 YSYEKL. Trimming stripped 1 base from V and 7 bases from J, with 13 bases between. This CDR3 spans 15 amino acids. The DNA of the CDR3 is TGCGCCAGCAGCCAAGTTGGGGTCAGGGCTGAAAAACTGTTTTTT. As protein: CASSQVGVRAEKLFF.

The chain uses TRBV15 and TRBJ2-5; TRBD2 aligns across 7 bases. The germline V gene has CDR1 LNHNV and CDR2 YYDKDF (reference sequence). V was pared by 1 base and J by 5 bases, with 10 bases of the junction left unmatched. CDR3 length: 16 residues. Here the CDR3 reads CATSRGERGDGETQYF. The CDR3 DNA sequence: TGTGCCACCAGCAGAGGAGAGCGGGGCGATGGGGAGACCCAGTACTTC.

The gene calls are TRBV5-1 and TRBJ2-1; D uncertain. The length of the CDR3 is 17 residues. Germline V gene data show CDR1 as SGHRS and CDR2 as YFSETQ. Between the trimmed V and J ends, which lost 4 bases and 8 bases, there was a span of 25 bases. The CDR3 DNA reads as TGCGCCAGCAGCGAATTTGCCATTTGGAGTGGGTCGGATGAGCAGTTCTTC. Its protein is CASSEFAIWSGSDEQFF.

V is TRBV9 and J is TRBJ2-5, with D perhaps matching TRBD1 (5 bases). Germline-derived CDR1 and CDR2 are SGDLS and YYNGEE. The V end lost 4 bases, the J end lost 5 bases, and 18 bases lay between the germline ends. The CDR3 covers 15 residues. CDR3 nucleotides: TGTGCCAGCAGCTCCCAGGATGGCAGGGTGGAGACCCAGTACTTC. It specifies CASSSQDGRVETQYF.

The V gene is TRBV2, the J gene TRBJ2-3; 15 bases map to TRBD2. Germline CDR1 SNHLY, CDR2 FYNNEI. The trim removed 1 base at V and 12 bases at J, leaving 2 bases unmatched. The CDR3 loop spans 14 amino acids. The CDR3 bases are TGTGCCAGCAGTGAAGGGACTAGCGGGGGGGAACAGTATTTT. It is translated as CASSEGTSGGEQYF.

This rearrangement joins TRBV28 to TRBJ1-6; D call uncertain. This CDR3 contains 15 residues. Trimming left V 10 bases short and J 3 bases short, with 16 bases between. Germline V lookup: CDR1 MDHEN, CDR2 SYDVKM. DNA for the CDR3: TGTGCCACCACGGGAGGCATGGGCTATAATTCACCCCTCCACTTT. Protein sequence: CATTGGMGYNSPLHF.

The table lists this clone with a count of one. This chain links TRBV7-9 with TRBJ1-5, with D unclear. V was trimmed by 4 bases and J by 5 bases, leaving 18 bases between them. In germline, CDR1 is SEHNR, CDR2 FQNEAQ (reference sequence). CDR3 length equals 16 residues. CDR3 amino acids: CASSSGNQSPYQPQHF. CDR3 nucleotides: TGTGCCAGCAGCTCCGGGAATCAGTCCCCCTATCAGCCCCAGCATTTT.

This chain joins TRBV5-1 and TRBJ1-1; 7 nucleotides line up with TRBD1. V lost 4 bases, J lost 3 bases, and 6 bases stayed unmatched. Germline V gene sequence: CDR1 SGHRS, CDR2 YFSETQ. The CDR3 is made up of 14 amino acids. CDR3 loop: CASSVPGQHTEAFF. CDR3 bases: TGCGCCAGCAGCGTACCGGGACAGCACACTGAAGCTTTCTTT.

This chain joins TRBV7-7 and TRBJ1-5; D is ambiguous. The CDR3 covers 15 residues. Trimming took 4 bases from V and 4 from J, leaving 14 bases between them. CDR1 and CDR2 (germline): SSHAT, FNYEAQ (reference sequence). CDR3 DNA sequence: TGTGCCAGCAGCTCCCCCCGCCCGGGGAATCAGCCCCAGCATTTT. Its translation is CASSSPRPGNQPQHF.

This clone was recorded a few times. CDR3 residues: CASSQTGANVLTF. DNA of the CDR3: TGTGCCAGCAGCCAAACTGGGGCCAACGTCCTGACTTTC. The chain carries TRBV7-9 and TRBJ2-6; the D is unclear. The length of the CDR3 is 13 residues. The V gene's germline CDR1 is SEHNR and CDR2 FQNEAQ (reference sequence). Trimming removed 5 bases from V and 2 bases from J, with 4 bases in between.

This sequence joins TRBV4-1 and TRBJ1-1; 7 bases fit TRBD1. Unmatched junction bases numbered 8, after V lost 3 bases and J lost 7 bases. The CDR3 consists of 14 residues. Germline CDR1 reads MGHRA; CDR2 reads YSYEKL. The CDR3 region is CASSQIQGLGEAFF. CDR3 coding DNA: TGCGCCAGCAGCCAGATACAGGGGCTCGGTGAAGCTTTCTTT.

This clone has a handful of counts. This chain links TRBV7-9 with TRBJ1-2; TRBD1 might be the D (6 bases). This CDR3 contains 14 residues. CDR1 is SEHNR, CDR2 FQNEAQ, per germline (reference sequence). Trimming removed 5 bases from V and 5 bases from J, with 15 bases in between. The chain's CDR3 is CASSRLGGEYGYTF. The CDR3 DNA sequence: TGTGCCAGCAGCCGATTAGGGGGAGAGTATGGCTACACCTTC.

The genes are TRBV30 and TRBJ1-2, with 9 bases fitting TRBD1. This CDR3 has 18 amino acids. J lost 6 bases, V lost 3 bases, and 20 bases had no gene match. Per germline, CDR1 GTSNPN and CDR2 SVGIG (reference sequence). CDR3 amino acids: CAWSPPPGTGSSWDGYTF. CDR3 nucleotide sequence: TGTGCCTGGAGCCCGCCTCCCGGGACAGGGAGCTCTTGGGATGGCTACACCTTC.

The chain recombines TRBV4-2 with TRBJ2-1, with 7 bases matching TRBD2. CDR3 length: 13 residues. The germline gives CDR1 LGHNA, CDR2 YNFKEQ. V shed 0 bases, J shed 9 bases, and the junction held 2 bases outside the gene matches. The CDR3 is CASSQDGRGEQFF. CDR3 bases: TGTGCCAGCAGCCAAGATGGGAGGGGTGAGCAGTTCTTC.

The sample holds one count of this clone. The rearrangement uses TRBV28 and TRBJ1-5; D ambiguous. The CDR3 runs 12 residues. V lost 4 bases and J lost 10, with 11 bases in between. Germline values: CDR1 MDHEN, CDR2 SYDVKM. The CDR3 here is CASSSLEGPQHF. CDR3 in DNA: TGTGCCAGCAGTTCCCTTGAGGGACCCCAGCATTTT.

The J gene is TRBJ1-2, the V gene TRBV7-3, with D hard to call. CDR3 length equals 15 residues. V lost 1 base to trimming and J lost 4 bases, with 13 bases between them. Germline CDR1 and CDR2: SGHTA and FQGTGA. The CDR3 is CASSLNAREGYGYTF. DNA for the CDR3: TGTGCCAGCAGCTTAAACGCCCGAGAGGGCTATGGCTACACCTTC.

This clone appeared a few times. CDR3 residues: CASSLGGVKGGYTF. DNA for the CDR3: TGTGCCAGCAGTTTAGGGGGGGTGAAGGGTGGCTACACCTTC. The rearrangement joins TRBV28 to TRBJ1-2, with TRBD1 as a possible D gene (5 bases). The CDR3 is 14 amino acids. Trimming pared 2 bases from V and 7 bases from J, leaving 14 bases between. CDR1 and CDR2 from the germline V gene are MDHEN and SYDVKM.

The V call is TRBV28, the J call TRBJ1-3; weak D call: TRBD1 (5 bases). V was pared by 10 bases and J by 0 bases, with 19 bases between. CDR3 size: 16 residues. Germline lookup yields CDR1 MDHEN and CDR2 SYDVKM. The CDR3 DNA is TGTGCCACCTCCGCGGTAGACAGCCACTCTGGAAACACCATATATTTT. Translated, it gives CATSAVDSHSGNTIYF. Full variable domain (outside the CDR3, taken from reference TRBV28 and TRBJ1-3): DVKVTQSSRYLVKRTGEKVFLECVQDMDHENMFWYRQDPGLGLRLIYFSYDVKMKEKGDIPEGYSVSREKKERFSLILESASTNQTSMYLCATSAVDSHSGNTIYFGEGSWLTVV.

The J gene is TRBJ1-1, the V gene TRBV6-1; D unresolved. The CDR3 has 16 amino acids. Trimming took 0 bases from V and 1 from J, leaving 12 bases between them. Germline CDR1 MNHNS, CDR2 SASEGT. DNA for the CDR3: TGTGCCAGCAGTGAAGCAGGCGGGGAGGGGAACACTGAAGCTTTCTTT. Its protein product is CASSEAGGEGNTEAFF.